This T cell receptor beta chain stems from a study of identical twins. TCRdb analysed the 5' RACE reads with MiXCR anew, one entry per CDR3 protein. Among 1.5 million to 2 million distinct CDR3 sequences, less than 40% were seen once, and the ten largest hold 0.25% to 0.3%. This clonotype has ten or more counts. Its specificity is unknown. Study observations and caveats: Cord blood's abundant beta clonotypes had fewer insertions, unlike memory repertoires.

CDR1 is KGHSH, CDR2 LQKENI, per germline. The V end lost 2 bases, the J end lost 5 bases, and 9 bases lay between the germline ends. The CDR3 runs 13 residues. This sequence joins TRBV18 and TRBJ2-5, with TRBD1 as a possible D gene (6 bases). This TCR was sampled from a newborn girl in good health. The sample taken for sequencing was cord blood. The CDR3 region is CASSPRRGETQYF. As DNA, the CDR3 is TGTGCCAGCTCACCAAGAAGGGGGGAGACCCAGTACTTC.